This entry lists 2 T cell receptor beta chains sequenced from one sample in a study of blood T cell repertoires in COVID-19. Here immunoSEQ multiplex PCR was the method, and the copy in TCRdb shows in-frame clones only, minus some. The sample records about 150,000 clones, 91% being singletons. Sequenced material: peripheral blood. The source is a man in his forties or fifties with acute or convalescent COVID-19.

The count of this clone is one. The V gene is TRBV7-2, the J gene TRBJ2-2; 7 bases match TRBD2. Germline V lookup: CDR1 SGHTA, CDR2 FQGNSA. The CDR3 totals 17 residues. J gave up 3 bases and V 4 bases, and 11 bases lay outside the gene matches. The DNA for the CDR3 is TGTGCCAGCAGCTCCCTTACGGGGGAGGGCCACACCGGGGAGCTGTTTTTT. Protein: CASSSLTGEGHTGELFF.

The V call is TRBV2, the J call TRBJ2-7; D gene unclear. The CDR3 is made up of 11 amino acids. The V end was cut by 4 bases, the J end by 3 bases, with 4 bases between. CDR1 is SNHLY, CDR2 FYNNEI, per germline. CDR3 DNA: TGTGCCAGCAGTGCACTCTACGAGCAGTACTTC. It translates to CASSALYEQYF.